The clone carrying this TCR beta chain has more than one count but fewer than ten. This entry is derived from a study of cytomegalovirus exposure and HLA in healthy donors. Germline CDR1 reads MNHEY; CDR2 reads SMNVEV (reference sequence). The CDR3 runs 15 residues. V shed 6 bases and J 2 bases; nucleotides not matched to a gene: 7. PCR was performed using 60 Vbeta and 13 Jbeta primers. Profiling relied on immunoSEQ multiplex PCR, and the TCRdb table lists in-frame clones only, not all of them. The sample lists roughly 200,000 clones; 9.5% were seen once. Sequencing input: PBMCs. The receptor comes from a woman between 25 and 40 years old in good health and CMV-seropositive. The rearrangement links TRBV27 to TRBJ2-7, with TRBD2 matching 10 bases. The CDR3, as DNA: TGTGCCAGCAGCCCACGAGCGGGAGGGCCCTACGAGCAGTACTTC. Translation: CASSPRAGGPYEQYF.